Listed below are T cell receptor beta chains from one sample, sequenced in a study of blood T cell repertoires in COVID-19. Clones were sequenced by immunoSEQ multiplex PCR, and TCRdb holds only the in-frame ones, with some missing. The data contain 13,000 or so clones, approximately 90% of them singletons. The source material was peripheral blood. The receptors come from a human donor in a cohort sampled during active COVID-19. The CDR3 runs from the conserved cysteine through the conserved F or W. The order of the fields is V gene, clone size, J gene, D gene, CDR3 DNA, CDR3 protein. A D gene is named only where the DNA matches it firmly. Clone size appears in some rows only: once, few, many, or a class for an expanded clone.

v_gene: TRBV5-1; abundance: .; j_gene: TRBJ2-1; d_gene: .; CDR3nt: TGCGCCAGCAGACGCCGGGACTCCTCCTACAATGAGCAGTTCTTC; CDR3aa: CASRRRDSSYNEQFF
v_gene: TRBV29-1; abundance: .; j_gene: TRBJ1-1; d_gene: TRBD1; CDR3nt: TGCAGCGTTCGAGACGACAGGGTTAACACTGAAGCTTTCTTT; CDR3aa: CSVRDDRVNTEAFF
v_gene: TRBV19; abundance: .; j_gene: TRBJ2-5; d_gene: TRBD2; CDR3nt: TGTGCCAGTACCCCCAGCGGGACTAGTAGGGAGACCCAGTACTTC; CDR3aa: CASTPSGTSRETQYF
v_gene: TRBV5-1; abundance: .; j_gene: TRBJ2-1; d_gene: TRBD2; CDR3nt: TGCGCCAGCAGCTTGGTGGCTAGCGGGGGGGCCAGGAATGAGCAGTTCTTC; CDR3aa: CASSLVASGGARNEQFF
v_gene: TRBV4-3; abundance: .; j_gene: TRBJ1-2; d_gene: .; CDR3nt: TGCGCCAGCAGCCAAGAGGCCCGAGGGTGGCAGGGGCCGGATGGCTACACCTTC; CDR3aa: CASSQEARGWQGPDGYTF
v_gene: TRBV9; abundance: .; j_gene: TRBJ2-3; d_gene: TRBD1; CDR3nt: TGTGCCAGCAGCGAGCGGACAGGGGCGGATACGCAGTATTTT; CDR3aa: CASSERTGADTQYF
v_gene: TRBV7-2; abundance: .; j_gene: TRBJ1-1; d_gene: TRBD1; CDR3nt: TGTGCCAGCAGCTTGGGGATACAGGGGGGAACTGAAGCTTTCTTT; CDR3aa: CASSLGIQGGTEAFF
v_gene: TRBV7-2; abundance: .; j_gene: TRBJ2-3; d_gene: .; CDR3nt: TGTGCCAGCAGCTTAGGAGTCAATACGCAGTATTTT; CDR3aa: CASSLGVNTQYF
v_gene: TRBV18; abundance: .; j_gene: TRBJ1-1; d_gene: .; CDR3nt: TGTGCCAGCTCACCCCGGGTCGCGAACACTGAAGCTTTCTTT; CDR3aa: CASSPRVANTEAFF
v_gene: TRBV7-2; abundance: .; j_gene: TRBJ1-2; d_gene: TRBD1; CDR3nt: TGTGCCAGCAGCCCGACGACAGGGAATATAGGCGGCTACACCTTC; CDR3aa: CASSPTTGNIGGYTF
v_gene: TRBV2; abundance: .; j_gene: TRBJ2-1; d_gene: .; CDR3nt: TGTGCCAGCACCCTGCAGGGTGGGAATGAGCAGTTCTTC; CDR3aa: CASTLQGGNEQFF
v_gene: TRBV20-1; abundance: .; j_gene: TRBJ2-1; d_gene: TRBD2; CDR3nt: TGCAGTCCAGCGGGAAATGAGCAGTTCTTC; CDR3aa: CSPAGNEQFF
v_gene: TRBV25-1; abundance: .; j_gene: TRBJ1-1; d_gene: .; CDR3nt: TGTGCCAGCAGGGGCTCACCCCCGAACACTGAAGCTTTCTTT; CDR3aa: CASRGSPPNTEAFF
v_gene: TRBV7-2; abundance: .; j_gene: TRBJ1-3; d_gene: .; CDR3nt: TGTGCCAGCAGCCAAGACTATTCTGGAAACACCATATATTTT; CDR3aa: CASSQDYSGNTIYF
v_gene: TRBV27; abundance: .; j_gene: TRBJ2-2; d_gene: TRBD2; CDR3nt: TGTGCCAGCAGGAAGAGAGTAGCGGGGGGAGGAGAGTCCGGGGAGCTGTTTTTT; CDR3aa: CASRKRVAGGGESGELFF
v_gene: TRBV5-1; abundance: .; j_gene: TRBJ1-4; d_gene: .; CDR3nt: TGCGCCAGCAGCTTGGGCAGGGCTACTAATGAAAAACTGTTTTTT; CDR3aa: CASSLGRATNEKLFF
v_gene: TRBV6-6; abundance: .; j_gene: TRBJ1-4; d_gene: TRBD1; CDR3nt: TGTGCCAGCAGGACAGGGGGTGAGGGTGAAAAACTGTTTTTT; CDR3aa: CASRTGGEGEKLFF
v_gene: TRBV19; abundance: .; j_gene: TRBJ1-2; d_gene: .; CDR3nt: TGTGCCAGTAGTATAGGACAGGTCTATGGCTACACCTTC; CDR3aa: CASSIGQVYGYTF
v_gene: TRBV7-7; abundance: once; j_gene: TRBJ2-3; d_gene: .; CDR3nt: TGTGCTAGCAGCTTAGGGGACTCCTGGACGCAGTATTTT; CDR3aa: CASSLGDSWTQYF
v_gene: TRBV9; abundance: .; j_gene: TRBJ1-6; d_gene: .; CDR3nt: TGTGCCAGCAGCGTAGAGGGAGGGGGGGATTCACCCCTCCACTTT; CDR3aa: CASSVEGGGDSPLHF
v_gene: TRBV5-6; abundance: .; j_gene: TRBJ2-7; d_gene: TRBD1; CDR3nt: TGTGCCAGCAGCCCCGGACAGGACGAGCAGTACTTC; CDR3aa: CASSPGQDEQYF
v_gene: TRBV19; abundance: once; j_gene: TRBJ2-7; d_gene: .; CDR3nt: TGTGCCAGTAGGCTACAGAGCTCCTACGAGCAGTACTTC; CDR3aa: CASRLQSSYEQYF
v_gene: TRBV5-1; abundance: few; j_gene: TRBJ2-7; d_gene: TRBD2; CDR3nt: TGCGCCAGCAGGGTAGGCGGGGGAGAGACCTACGAGCAGTACTTC; CDR3aa: CASRVGGGETYEQYF
v_gene: TRBV4-1; abundance: .; j_gene: TRBJ2-1; d_gene: .; CDR3nt: TGCGCCAGCAGCCAAGATCGGCCCGGGTGGGATGAGCAGTTCTTC; CDR3aa: CASSQDRPGWDEQFF
v_gene: TRBV19; abundance: .; j_gene: TRBJ1-2; d_gene: .; CDR3nt: TGTGCCAGTAGTATACCCTCGGGTGGCTACACCTTC; CDR3aa: CASSIPSGGYTF
v_gene: TRBV5-6; abundance: once; j_gene: TRBJ2-2; d_gene: .; CDR3nt: TGTGCCAGCAGGCCCTTGGAGGGGCCGATTACCGGGGAGCTGTTTTTT; CDR3aa: CASRPLEGPITGELFF
v_gene: TRBV27; abundance: .; j_gene: TRBJ1-2; d_gene: TRBD1; CDR3nt: TGTGCCAGCAGTTACACAGGGGCGGCCTATGGCTACACCTTC; CDR3aa: CASSYTGAAYGYTF
v_gene: TRBV5-1; abundance: medium-sized; j_gene: TRBJ1-2; d_gene: TRBD1; CDR3nt: TGCGCCAGCCGGACAGGGGACTTCTATGGCTACACCTTC; CDR3aa: CASRTGDFYGYTF
v_gene: TRBV2; abundance: .; j_gene: TRBJ2-2; d_gene: .; CDR3nt: TGTGCCAGCAGTGAAGCAGGGGGCACCGGGGAGCTGTTTTTT; CDR3aa: CASSEAGGTGELFF
v_gene: TRBV5-4; abundance: once; j_gene: TRBJ1-2; d_gene: .; CDR3nt: TGTGCCAGCAGCTTGGGGGGCATTTCTAACTATGGCTACACCTTC; CDR3aa: CASSLGGISNYGYTF
v_gene: TRBV6-5; abundance: .; j_gene: TRBJ1-1; d_gene: .; CDR3nt: TGTGCCAGTAGGGGGGGAAGGACTGAAGCTTTCTTT; CDR3aa: CASRGGRTEAFF
v_gene: TRBV24-1; abundance: .; j_gene: TRBJ2-5; d_gene: TRBD1; CDR3nt: TGTGCCACCAGTGATCCGAGGGAGGGACAGGGGGATCGGGAGACCCAGTACTTC; CDR3aa: CATSDPREGQGDRETQYF
v_gene: TRBV7-9; abundance: .; j_gene: TRBJ1-2; d_gene: TRBD1; CDR3nt: TGTGCCAGCAGCATCCCCGGACAGGGCTTCTATGGCTACACCTTC; CDR3aa: CASSIPGQGFYGYTF
v_gene: TRBV5-1; abundance: .; j_gene: TRBJ2-1; d_gene: .; CDR3nt: TGCGCCAGCAGAGGGGGGGACAATGAGCAGTTCTTC; CDR3aa: CASRGGDNEQFF
v_gene: TRBV4-1; abundance: once; j_gene: TRBJ2-4; d_gene: .; CDR3nt: TGCGCCAGCAGCCAAGTTGAGGCGTCCAAAAACATTCAGTACTTC; CDR3aa: CASSQVEASKNIQYF
v_gene: TRBV27; abundance: .; j_gene: TRBJ1-4; d_gene: .; CDR3nt: TGTGCCAGCAGTTTAGAGGGTTGGGGAGGGAATGAAAAACTGTTTTTT; CDR3aa: CASSLEGWGGNEKLFF
v_gene: TRBV2; abundance: .; j_gene: TRBJ2-7; d_gene: .; CDR3nt: TGTGCCAGCAGGTCCGGCGGGGATTTCCCCTACGAGCAGTACTTC; CDR3aa: CASRSGGDFPYEQYF
v_gene: TRBV11-3; abundance: large; j_gene: TRBJ1-2; d_gene: .; CDR3nt: TGTGCCAGCAGCTTAGGCCCGGGGGGCTACACCTTC; CDR3aa: CASSLGPGGYTF
v_gene: TRBV9; abundance: .; j_gene: TRBJ2-1; d_gene: .; CDR3nt: TGTGCCAGCAGCTTACAGGGTCAGCAGTTCTTC; CDR3aa: CASSLQGQQFF
v_gene: TRBV7-2; abundance: .; j_gene: TRBJ2-5; d_gene: TRBD2; CDR3nt: TGTGCCAGCAGCCCCAATCAGCGGGGGACCCAGTACTTC; CDR3aa: CASSPNQRGTQYF
v_gene: TRBV6-5; abundance: .; j_gene: TRBJ2-7; d_gene: .; CDR3nt: TGTGCCAGCAGTTCGGATTGGAGCTCCTACGAGCAGTACTTC; CDR3aa: CASSSDWSSYEQYF
v_gene: TRBV4-3; abundance: .; j_gene: TRBJ1-2; d_gene: .; CDR3nt: TGCGCCAGCAGCCAAGATTATAGGACACCAGCCTACACCTTC; CDR3aa: CASSQDYRTPAYTF
v_gene: TRBV6-6; abundance: .; j_gene: TRBJ2-7; d_gene: TRBD2; CDR3nt: TGTGCCAGCAGTTTGGCGGGGGGGAAAACCTACGAGCAGTACTTC; CDR3aa: CASSLAGGKTYEQYF
v_gene: TRBV9; abundance: .; j_gene: TRBJ1-2; d_gene: .; CDR3nt: TGTGCCAGCAGCGTGGCCGGGAGAAACTATGGCTACACCTTC; CDR3aa: CASSVAGRNYGYTF
v_gene: TRBV4-3; abundance: .; j_gene: TRBJ2-7; d_gene: .; CDR3nt: TGCGCCAGCAGCCAAGAGAAGAGGAACGTGGCGTACGAGCAGTACTTC; CDR3aa: CASSQEKRNVAYEQYF
v_gene: TRBV24-1; abundance: .; j_gene: TRBJ1-5; d_gene: .; CDR3nt: TGTGCCACCGCGGAGGGACTCACGGATCAGCCCCAGCATTTT; CDR3aa: CATAEGLTDQPQHF
v_gene: TRBV6-5; abundance: .; j_gene: TRBJ1-1; d_gene: .; CDR3nt: TGTGCCAGCAGCGAGTGGCAGGGCGCTGAAGCTTTCTTT; CDR3aa: CASSEWQGAEAFF
v_gene: TRBV5-6; abundance: .; j_gene: TRBJ2-3; d_gene: TRBD2; CDR3nt: TGTGCCAGCAGCACCACTAGCGGCCTCACAGATACGCAGTATTTT; CDR3aa: CASSTTSGLTDTQYF
v_gene: TRBV15; abundance: .; j_gene: TRBJ1-2; d_gene: .; CDR3nt: TGTGCCACCAGCAGAGATGGGTGGGCGAACTATGGCTACACCTTC; CDR3aa: CATSRDGWANYGYTF
v_gene: TRBV5-4; abundance: .; j_gene: TRBJ2-7; d_gene: TRBD2; CDR3nt: TGTGCCAGCAGCTTGGCATCTAGCGGGGGGGCTGAGTACTTC; CDR3aa: CASSLASSGGAEYF
v_gene: TRBV5-1; abundance: once; j_gene: TRBJ2-7; d_gene: TRBD1; CDR3nt: TGCGCCAGCAGCCGCGCTACCCGACCGGGACAGGGGGCCTACGAGCAGTACTTC; CDR3aa: CASSRATRPGQGAYEQYF